This T cell receptor beta chain was documented in a study of OX40 agonist ivuxolimab in advanced cancers. The overall study: Cancers in dose escalation were hepatocellular, melanoma, renal cell and head and neck.

The method was immunoSEQ multiplex PCR; TCRdb's version includes in-frame clones alone and lacks a portion of them. The sample yields tens of thousands of clones, around 91% seen once. Whole-study results and caveats: The authors also found low normalized T-cell clonal expansion in some nonresponders.

Comment on this clone: Its antigen is as yet unknown.

The TCR originated in an adult with an advanced solid tumor such as melanoma, head and neck, liver or kidney cancer. The sample here was CD4+ or CD8+ T cells sorted from blood, taken in a trial of the OX40 agonist ivuxolimab.

CDR3 DNA: TGTGCCAGCAGCTATGGGACTAGCGGGAGAGAAGAGACCCAGTACTTC. Protein sequence: CASSYGTSGREETQYF. The gene calls are TRBV11-3 and TRBJ2-5; 14 nucleotides align to TRBD2. The length of the CDR3 is 16 residues. Germline V gene lookup returns CDR1 SGHNT and CDR2 YENEEA. Trimming cost V 4 bases and J 3 bases; bases outside gene matches: 4.